The T cell receptor beta chain described here comes from a study of T cell repertoires in cytomegalovirus infection (dated by TCRdb to between 2018 and 2021). As for the study more broadly: Alongside well-studied HLA-B-restricted epitopes, the peptide stimulations were aimed at recently identified HLA-C-restricted CMV epitopes, whose presentation resists viral immunomodulation. Donor HLA type was relevant to the analysis, because carriage of CMV infection together with the matching HLA type was indicated by public TCR beta signatures.

Sequencing used an Illumina HiSeq 1500. TCRdb reprocessing: public reads trimmed at Q25 with fastp, clones called with MiXCR, in-frame beta chains kept. One record per CDR3 amino acid sequence lists the most common genes and DNA. The table for this sample lists around 750,000 distinct CDR3 sequences; about 33% of them were counted only once. The ten largest make up 12% of the sample. Read against the paper, the sample's treatment or condition label means: in vitro stimulation with specific CMV peptide epitopes to enrich CMV-specific T cells. On the study overall, not on this receptor specifically: In the ex vivo response, HLA-C-restricted CMV-specific TCR beta clonotypes were dominant, and in two of eight donors the single most frequent clonotype came from this HLA-C-restricted group. In both this cohort and an independent cohort of 352 donors, the cumulative frequency of public TCR beta family members distinguished carriers of CMV infection plus the relevant HLA type.

Notes on this clonotype: Its antigen is not yet known. No base quality values were provided; no much bigger clone lies one nucleotide off.

Trimming costs V 10 bases and J 1 base, and their ends lie 26 bases apart. The germline V gene (reference sequence) sets CDR1 to LNHDA and CDR2 to SQIVND. Inclusive of the bounding cysteine and phenylalanine, the CDR3 is 18 residues long. CDR3 DNA only is kept here, 54 bases in frame from base 1. The chain links TRBV19 with TRBJ1-5, with TRBD1 perhaps the D gene, on 6 matching bases. The clonotype was recovered from a human donor in good health (CMV status not recorded). Some clones in this sample may be carry-over from other donors' samples. The source material was cultured CD8+ T cells from PBMCs, sampled from culture after CMV antigen stimulation. The encoded CDR3 is CATQGGRRGSRSNQPQHF. The sequenced DNA: TGTGCCACCCAAGGGGGACGGAGAGGATCGCGCAGCAATCAGCCCCAGCATTTT.